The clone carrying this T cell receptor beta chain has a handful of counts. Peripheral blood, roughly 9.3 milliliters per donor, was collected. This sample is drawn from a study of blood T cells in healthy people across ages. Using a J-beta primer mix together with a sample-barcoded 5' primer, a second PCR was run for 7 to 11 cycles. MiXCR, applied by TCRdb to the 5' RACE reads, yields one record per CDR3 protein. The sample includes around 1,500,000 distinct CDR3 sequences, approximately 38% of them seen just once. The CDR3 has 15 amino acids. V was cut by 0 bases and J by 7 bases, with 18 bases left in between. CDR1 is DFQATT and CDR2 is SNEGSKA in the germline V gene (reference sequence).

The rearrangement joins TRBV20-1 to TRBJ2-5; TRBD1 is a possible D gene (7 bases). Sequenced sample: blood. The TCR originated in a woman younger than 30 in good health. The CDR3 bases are TGCAGTGCTAGAGATGAGAGCGGGCCAGGGGGGACCCAGTACTTC. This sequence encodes CSARDESGPGGTQYF.